The rows below give T cell receptor beta chains drawn from one sample of a study of T cells in Graves' hyperthyroidism and ophthalmopathy. TCRdb re-derived calls from the multiplex PCR reads in MiXCR, one entry per CDR3 protein. The table records around 580,000 distinct CDR3 sequences, over 15% of them present only once. Sequencing was carried out using blood. The receptors shown here come from a woman aged 18-35 years with Graves' hyperthyroidism. CDR3s include the opening cysteine and the closing phenylalanine or tryptophan. The order of the fields is J gene, clone size, V gene, D gene, CDR3 DNA, CDR3 protein. D genes are given only for firm matches. Part of the rows lack a size; the others show once, few, many or a class for expanded clones.

TRBJ2-7	many	TRBV27	TRBD1	TGTGCCAGCAGTTTACGGGGGACAGGGAACGAGCAGTACTTC	CASSLRGTGNEQYF
TRBJ2-3	many	TRBV20-1	NA	TGCAGTGCTAAGTTAGGCACAGATACGCAGTATTTT	CSAKLGTDTQYF
TRBJ2-1	many	TRBV11-2	NA	TGTGCCAGCAGCCCCAGTTCCGGGACCCGTTGGGGTGAGCAGTTCTTC	CASSPSSGTRWGEQFF
TRBJ1-5	many	TRBV6-1	NA	TGTGCCAGCAGGCTACACCATAGCAATCAGCCCCAGCATTTT	CASRLHHSNQPQHF
TRBJ2-5	many	TRBV28	NA	TGTGCCAGCAGCCAAACGACTAGGCCCCGTCGTGGGACCCAGTACTTC	CASSQTTRPRRGTQYF
TRBJ2-7	once	TRBV11-2	NA	TGTGCCAGCAAATGGCGGAACGAGCAGTACTTC	CASKWRNEQYF
TRBJ2-1	many	TRBV24-1	NA	TGTGCCACCAGTGATTTTGCCGGCAATGAGCAGTTCTTC	CATSDFAGNEQFF
TRBJ2-3	few	TRBV6-1	NA	TGTGCCAGCAGTAAAACAGGGTCCAGCACAGATACGCAGTATTTT	CASSKTGSSTDTQYF
TRBJ1-6	many	TRBV7-9	NA	TGTGCCAGCAGCTTAGTGAGACCGACGAAATCGTCACCCCTCCACTTT	CASSLVRPTKSSPLHF
TRBJ2-3	many	TRBV7-9	NA	TGTGCCAGCAGGAGACTAGAGGCAGATACGCAGTATTTT	CASRRLEADTQYF
TRBJ1-4	few	TRBV24-1	TRBD1	TGTGCCACCAGTGCGGGGACCGGGACAGGGGGAGAAAAACTGTTTTTT	CATSAGTGTGGEKLFF
TRBJ1-2	few	TRBV7-3	NA	TGTGCCAGCAGCTTAATGCGTTTTAACTATGGCTACACCTTC	CASSLMRFNYGYTF
TRBJ2-5	many	TRBV29-1	NA	TGCAGCGTTGAAGTAGGGACGTGGGAGACCCAGTACTTC	CSVEVGTWETQYF
TRBJ2-1	NA	TRBV5-5	NA	TGTGCCAGCATCCTCTCGAGGGAAGCCTACAATGAGCAGTTCTTC	CASILSREAYNEQFF
TRBJ2-3	many	TRBV5-1	NA	TGCGCCAGCAGCCGTTTAGGTGAAAGCCCCACAGATACGCAGTATTTT	CASSRLGESPTDTQYF
TRBJ2-6	NA	TRBV30	NA	TGTGTGGAGGGGTCTGGGGCCAACGTCCTGACTTTC	CVEGSGANVLTF
TRBJ2-3	many	TRBV5-1	TRBD2	TGCGCCAGCAGCTTGGACCTACGCGGGAGGCTTAGCACAGATACGCAGTATTTT	CASSLDLRGRLSTDTQYF
TRBJ1-2	many	TRBV2	NA	TGTGCCAGCAGTGAATCTTTTGAGGGCGGAAATAACTATGGCTACACCTTC	CASSESFEGGNNYGYTF
TRBJ1-6	NA	TRBV20-1	TRBD1	TGCAGTGCAAATGGACAGGGCAATTCACCCCTCCACTTT	CSANGQGNSPLHF
TRBJ2-7	few	TRBV10-1	TRBD1	TGCGCCAGCAGTACCGGGACAGGGGTGGTCTACGAGCAGTACTTC	CASSTGTGVVYEQYF
TRBJ2-1	many	TRBV11-2	TRBD2	TGTGCCAGCAGCTTATTATTAGCGGGAGCTGGTAGCTACAATGAGCAGTTCTTC	CASSLLLAGAGSYNEQFF
TRBJ1-4	NA	TRBV25-1	NA	TGTGCCAGCAGTACTCGGACAGCTCTTAATGAAAAACTGTTTTTT	CASSTRTALNEKLFF
TRBJ1-4	few	TRBV12-3/TRBV12-4	TRBD1	TGTGCCAGCAGGGTAGGGGGCTCTAATGAAAAACTGTTTTTT	CASRVGGSNEKLFF